This TCR beta chain was retrieved from a study of T cell responses to AZD1222 COVID-19 vaccine. About this clone: Its target is not known.

The CDR3 runs to 16 residues. The germline CDR1 and CDR2 sequences are SGHRS and YFSETQ. V shed 1 base, J shed 5 bases, and the junction held 8 bases outside the gene matches. Study-level results: Scientists sampled the repertoires only once the peak T cell response had passed. Just six AZD1222 recipients were seropositive at baseline. White British people made up most donors, females outnumbered males, and clonal diversity was possibly underestimated. Mapped onto spike, vaccine-associated CD4 TCRs spanned it and were dominant at 160-218 and 743-854.

Using immunoSEQ multiplex PCR, the repertoire was profiled, and TCRdb retains in-frame clones only, with some absent. The table records around 150,000 clones, about 92% of them present only once. This specimen was peripheral blood, taken 28 days after the second AZD1222 dose. The receptor was isolated from an adult who received the AZD1222 COVID-19 vaccine. This sequence joins TRBV5-1 and TRBJ2-7; 11 nucleotides align to TRBD2. The CDR3 loop reads CASSLSTSGRLNEQYF. The CDR3 DNA follows: TGCGCCAGCAGCTTGTCTACTAGCGGGAGATTAAACGAGCAGTACTTC.